Below, one T cell receptor beta chain is given with its context. What it binds is not known. This specimen belongs to a study of Graves' ophthalmopathy and Graves' hyperthyroidism. The study, taken as a whole, reports: For separating ophthalmopathy from stable hyperthyroidism, a 13-signature model gave approximately 90% sensitivity and approximately 80% specificity.

If patients had other autoimmune diseases, uncontrolled infections, pregnancy or lactation, they were excluded. As the starting material, roughly 9.7 ml of fresh peripheral blood yielded the PBMCs. Scientists amplified the TCR beta CDR3 regions from RNA transcripts. HTBI-primed first-round RT-PCR preceded second-round multiplex PCR. TCRdb reprocessed the multiplex PCR reads with MiXCR, giving one entry per CDR3 protein. The data show about 640,000 distinct CDR3 sequences, roughly 41% seen once. The CDR3 is 13 residues long. Germline V gene data show CDR1 as ENHRY and CDR2 as SYGVKD. V lost 5 bases, J lost 4 bases, and 10 bases lay in between.

The J gene is TRBJ2-3, the V gene TRBV10-3; D uncertain. This TCR was recovered from an adult man with Graves' ophthalmopathy. Sequencing input: peripheral blood. CDR3 DNA sequence: TGTGCCATCAGTAACCCGACCCCAGATACGCAGTATTTT. Its protein product is CAISNPTPDTQYF.